The entry below describes one T cell receptor beta chain. Antigen: not known. Second-dose schedules of about 4 or about 12 weeks were combined. The data originate from a study of T cell responses to AZD1222 COVID-19 vaccine. Generated by immunoSEQ multiplex PCR, the TCRdb table keeps only in-frame clones and is missing some. The sample comprises about 150,000 clones, roughly 91% of which are singletons, and 1.9% rests with the top ten. Study-level findings and limits: A reported finding is that nearly half of spike-specific TCRs target unmutated variant regions. Clonal diversity may have been underestimated in mostly white British donors.

Sample: peripheral blood, taken 28 days after the second AZD1222 dose. This receptor was identified in an adult who received the AZD1222 COVID-19 vaccine.

CDR3 residues: CASSFSGGSEKLFF. The CDR3 nucleotides read TGTGCCAGCAGCTTCTCGGGGGGAAGTGAAAAACTGTTTTTT. The chain is built from TRBV5-8 and TRBJ1-4, with a tentative D call TRBD1 (5 bases). The length of the CDR3 is 14 residues. Germline V CDR1 and CDR2: SGHTS, YDEGEE. Trimming took off 2 bases at V and 7 bases at J, with 12 bases between the two ends.